This note documents a single T cell receptor (beta chain) sequence. Antigen specificity is unknown. This record belongs to a study of radiation and T cells in renal cell carcinoma. Findings and caveats of the study: No pretreatment tumor biopsies were available for baseline clonotypes. From baseline, blood top tumor clonotypes peaked at 2 weeks post-radiation.

Clones were sequenced by immunoSEQ multiplex PCR, and TCRdb holds only the in-frame ones, with some missing. Of 80,000 or so clones in the sample, approximately 90% were seen once. Specified time point: blood 4 weeks post-SBRT, at nephrectomy. Treatment in this sample: 15 Gy SBRT to primary tumor, nephrectomy 4 weeks later. This renal cell carcinoma was of the clear cell type. The sequenced sample was blood, obtained from a patient whose treatment included radiotherapy and nephrectomy. This TCR came from a woman aged 70-85 years with renal cell carcinoma.

DNA for the CDR3: TGCGCCAGCAGCTTAACAGGGGGGTCAGAGACCCAGTACTTC. Encoded protein: CASSLTGGSETQYF. This rearrangement joins TRBV5-1 to TRBJ2-5, with 8 positions matching TRBD1. The germline gives CDR1 SGHRS, CDR2 YFSETQ. Trimming at V came to 2 bases and at J to 4 bases, leaving 4 bases not matched to a gene. CDR3 size: 14 residues.